The present TCR delta chain was sequenced within a study of Vδ1+ human thymocytes. Findings and caveats of the study: Despite high sort purity, roughly 19% of thymic T cell receptor delta sequences were Vdelta2. Thymic TRG and TRD repertoires appeared highly polyclonal.

After alphabeta T cell depletion, CD3+ Vdelta1+ Vdelta2- thymocytes were sorted. Between roughly 98% and 99.6% of sorted thymocytes were Vdelta1+. About this clone: Its specificity is unknown.

Germline CDR1 reads TSWWSYY; CDR2 reads QGS. The germline V and J ends were trimmed by 0 bases and 1 base, with 18 bases remaining between them. The CDR3 extends over 18 amino acids. The template was reverse-transcribed extracted RNA. Pooled V-gene forward primers with one constant-region reverse primer generated the CDR3 amplicons by multiplex PCR. TCRdb re-processed the multiplex PCR reads via CATT. The table includes roughly 50,000 delta-chain clones, approximately 16% detected once. The chain carries TRDV1 and TRDJ1; possibly TRDD3 for D (5 bases). The sequenced sample was Vdelta1+ gamma-delta thymocytes from the thymus. Described subset: FACS-sorted CD3+ TCRalphabeta- TCRVdelta1+ TCRVdelta2- thymocytes. The TCR originated in a boy under three years old who had congenital heart surgery. The CDR3 nucleotides read TGTGCTCTTGGGGAACTAGAGGTTGGGGTACCCTGCACCGATAAACTCATCTTT. It yields the protein CALGELEVGVPCTDKLIF.